The 8 T cell receptor beta chains reported below all come from one sample, sequenced in a study of blood T cell repertoires in COVID-19. Produced via immunoSEQ multiplex PCR; TCRdb's table is partial and in-frame only. Of roughly 300,000 clones in the sample, approximately 87% were seen once. Input material: PBMCs or T cells enriched from blood (not recorded which). The receptors derive from a woman in her 30s who had recovered from COVID-19.

V and J are TRBV7-3 and TRBJ1-1; D is unclear. Germline V gene sequence: CDR1 SGHTA, CDR2 FQGTGA. The V and J ends lost 3 bases and 1 base respectively, with 6 bases between them. This CDR3 has 13 amino acids. CDR3 bases: TGTGCCAGCAGCTTCACAGAGAACACTGAAGCTTTCTTT. Its protein product is CASSFTENTEAFF.

This clone was detected once. The chain carries TRBV7-7 and TRBJ2-3; the match to TRBD1 covers 9 bases. J was trimmed by 2 bases and V by 5 bases; bases with no gene match: 2. Germline loops: CDR1 SSHAT, CDR2 FNYEAQ (reference sequence). The CDR3 length is 14 residues. DNA of the CDR3: TGTGCCAGCAGCCGGGACAGGGTCACAGATACGCAGTATTTT. Its translation: CASSRDRVTDTQYF.

The chain employs TRBV10-3 and TRBJ1-3, with a weak D call TRBD1 (5 bases). The germline gives CDR1 ENHRY, CDR2 SYGVKD. This CDR3 is built from 16 residues. V was trimmed by 3 bases and J by 3 bases, leaving 15 bases between them. CDR3 amino acids: CAISDGRGGSGNTIYF. The CDR3 DNA follows: TGTGCCATCAGTGATGGGAGGGGAGGTAGTGGAAACACCATATATTTT.

The chain carries TRBV9 and TRBJ2-7; D may be TRBD1 (5 bases). Per the germline V gene, CDR1 is SGDLS and CDR2 is YYNGEE. V was clipped by 3 bases and J by 3 bases, with 10 bases between them. The CDR3 has 13 amino acids. CDR3 region: CASSEGSGYEQYF. The CDR3 nucleotides read TGTGCCAGCAGCGAGGGGTCGGGCTACGAGCAGTACTTC.

The chain has TRBV19 and TRBJ2-1; 10 bases map to TRBD2. V lost 5 bases, J lost 7 bases, and 5 bases stayed unmatched. This CDR3 has 14 amino acids. CDR1 is LNHDA, CDR2 SQIVND, per germline (reference sequence). CDR3 region: CASSPAGGLNEQFF. The CDR3 DNA sequence: TGTGCCAGTAGTCCAGCGGGGGGGCTGAATGAGCAGTTCTTC.

The chain uses TRBV4-3 and TRBJ1-2, with TRBD1 identical over 9 bases. After removal of 2 bases from V and 7 bases from J, the junction contained 17 bases not matched to a gene. This CDR3 is built from 18 residues. Germline CDR1 reads LGHNA; CDR2 reads YSLEER. For the CDR3, the DNA is TGCGCCAGCAGCCAATCCCTTCGGGATCTGGGACAGGGCATTGGCTACACCTTC. Its translation is CASSQSLRDLGQGIGYTF.

This clone was picked up a small number of times. The same CDR3 arises from other DNA sequences in this sample as well. The chain carries TRBV5-1 and TRBJ1-1; D might be TRBD1 (6 bases). V lost 1 base and J lost 4, with 8 bases in between. Germline CDR1 is SGHRS and CDR2 is YFSETQ. The CDR3 is 13 amino acids. The CDR3 region is CASSLRGGTEAFF. The CDR3 nucleotides are TGCGCCAGCAGCTTGAGAGGGGGCACTGAAGCTTTCTTT.

The chain has TRBV4-1 and TRBJ2-3; possibly TRBD1 for D (6 bases). The V and J ends lost 1 base and 2 bases respectively, with 13 bases between them. The germline gives CDR1 MGHRA, CDR2 YSYEKL. This CDR3 has 16 amino acids. The CDR3 DNA is TGCGCCAGCAGCCAAGTGGGGGCAGAAATCACAGATACGCAGTATTTT. This codes for CASSQVGAEITDTQYF.